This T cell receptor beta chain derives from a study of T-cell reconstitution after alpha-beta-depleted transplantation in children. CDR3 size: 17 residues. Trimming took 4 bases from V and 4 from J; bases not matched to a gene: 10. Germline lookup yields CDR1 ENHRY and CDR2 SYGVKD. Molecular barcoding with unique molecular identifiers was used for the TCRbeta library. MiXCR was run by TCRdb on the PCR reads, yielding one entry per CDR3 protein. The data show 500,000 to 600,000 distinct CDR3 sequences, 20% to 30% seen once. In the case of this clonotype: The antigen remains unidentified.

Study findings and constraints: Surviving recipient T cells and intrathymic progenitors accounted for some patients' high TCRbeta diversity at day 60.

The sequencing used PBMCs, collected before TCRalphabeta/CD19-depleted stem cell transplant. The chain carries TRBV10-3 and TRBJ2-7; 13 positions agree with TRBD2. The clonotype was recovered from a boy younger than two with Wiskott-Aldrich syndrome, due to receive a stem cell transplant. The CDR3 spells CAISGQKMGLAGYEQYF. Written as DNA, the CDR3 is TGTGCCATCAGTGGACAGAAAATGGGACTAGCGGGATACGAGCAGTACTTC.